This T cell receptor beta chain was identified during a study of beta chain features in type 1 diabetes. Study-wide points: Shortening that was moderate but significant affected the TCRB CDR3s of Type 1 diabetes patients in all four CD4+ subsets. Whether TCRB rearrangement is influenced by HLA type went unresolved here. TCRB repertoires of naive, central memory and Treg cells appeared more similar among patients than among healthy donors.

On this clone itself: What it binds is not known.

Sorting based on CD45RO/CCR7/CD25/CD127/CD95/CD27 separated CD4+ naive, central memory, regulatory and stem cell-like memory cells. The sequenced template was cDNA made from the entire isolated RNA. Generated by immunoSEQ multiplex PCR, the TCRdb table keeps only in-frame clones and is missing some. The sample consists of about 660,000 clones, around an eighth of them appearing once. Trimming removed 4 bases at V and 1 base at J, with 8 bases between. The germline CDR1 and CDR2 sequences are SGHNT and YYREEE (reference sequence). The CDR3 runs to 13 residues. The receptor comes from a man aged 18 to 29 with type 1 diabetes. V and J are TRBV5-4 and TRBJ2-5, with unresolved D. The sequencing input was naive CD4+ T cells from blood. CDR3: CASSVDPQETQYF. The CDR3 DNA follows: TGTGCCAGCAGCGTGGACCCCCAAGAGACCCAGTACTTC.